This T cell receptor (beta chain) originates from a study of blood T cell repertoires in COVID-19. Study in general: Specimens from acute and convalescent COVID-19 originated in the United States, Italy and Spain. From T cells, B-cell-depleted T cells, or PBMCs came the material, which was cDNA or gDNA.

In the original processing: Reference gene primer amplification gave estimated nucleated cell counts. Generated by immunoSEQ multiplex PCR, the TCRdb table keeps only in-frame clones and is missing some. That table gives V, J and clone size, and the DNA gave D and trimming. The sample includes 52,000 or so clones, about 90% of them seen just once. Material: peripheral blood. This TCR came from a man between 60 and 70 years old with active COVID-19.

CDR3: CASSNPRGNADTQYF. As DNA, the CDR3 is TGTGCCAGCAGCAACCCTAGAGGGAACGCAGATACGCAGTATTTT. The genes are TRBV11-3 and TRBJ2-3; D perhaps matches TRBD2 (5 bases). The V end was cut by 5 bases, the J end by 4 bases, with 16 bases between. CDR1 is SGHNT, CDR2 YENEEA, per germline. This CDR3 region has 15 residues.